A single sample is the source of the 26 T cell receptor beta chains below, sequenced in a study of OX40 agonist ivuxolimab in advanced cancers. Library method: the immunoSEQ multiplex PCR assay. TCRdb retrieved this table from immuneACCESS and kept in-frame rearrangements only. Not all clones are present; in checked studies, unresolved V genes account for under half, and no reason is known for the remainder. This sample holds 50,000 to 85,000 clones; roughly four fifths were observed only once. The ten largest clones represent approximately 2.5% of the sample. Sequencing used CD4+ or CD8+ T cells sorted from blood, obtained in a trial of the OX40 agonist ivuxolimab. The receptors were sampled from an adult with an advanced solid tumor such as melanoma, head and neck, liver or kidney cancer.

V and J are TRBV29-1 and TRBJ2-7; 9 bases map to TRBD1. Per germline, CDR1 SQVTM and CDR2 ANQGSEA. V was clipped by 7 bases and J by 0 bases; unmatched bases: 7. CDR3 length: 14 amino acids. CDR3 sequence: CSGTLGQGSYEQYF. For the CDR3, the DNA is TGCAGCGGGACACTGGGACAGGGCTCCTACGAGCAGTACTTC.

This chain links TRBV5-4 with TRBJ2-2; D unresolved. The V end was cut by 0 bases, the J end by 5 bases, with 8 bases between. The germline V gene encodes CDR1 SGHNT and CDR2 YYREEE (reference sequence). This CDR3 region has 14 residues. The CDR3 is CASSLGQATGELFF. The CDR3 DNA reads TGTGCCAGCAGCTTGGGGCAGGCTACCGGGGAGCTGTTTTTT.

The V and J genes are TRBV5-1 and TRBJ1-5; TRBD1 matches 7 bases. CDR1 is SGHRS, CDR2 YFSETQ, per germline. The V gene end was trimmed by 0 bases and the J gene end by 3 bases; junction bases not matched to a gene: 3. The CDR3 runs to 15 residues. CDR3 coding DNA: TGCGCCAGCAGCTTGGGGGGACAGATCAATCAGCCCCAGCATTTT. This translates into CASSLGGQINQPQHF.

CDR3 DNA sequence: TGTGCCAGTAGTATAACTATCGACGGGTACGAGCAGTACTTC. Residues: CASSITIDGYEQYF. The chain employs TRBV19 and TRBJ2-7; D gene uncertain. Trimming shortened V by 2 bases and J by 4 bases, and 12 bases separated the two germline ends. This CDR3 is 14 amino acids long. CDR1 is LNHDA, CDR2 SQIVND, per germline (reference sequence).

V and J are TRBV6-5 and TRBJ1-5, with TRBD1 matching 10 bases. The V gene end was trimmed by 7 bases and the J gene end by 6 bases; junction bases not matched to a gene: 6. CDR1 and CDR2 (germline): MNHEY, SVGAGI. The CDR3 has 14 residues. As DNA, the CDR3 is TGTGCCAGCACGACAGGGGGCATCGGTCAGCCCCAGCATTTT. It yields the protein CASTTGGIGQPQHF.

This clone counts as medium-sized. Other DNA sequences in the sample encode the same CDR3. The V gene is TRBV4-2, the J gene TRBJ1-1; possibly TRBD1 for D (5 bases). V shed 1 base and J shed 2 bases, with 8 bases lying between them. From germline, CDR1 is LGHNA and CDR2 YNFKEQ. The CDR3 is 14 residues long. The CDR3: CASSQGQLNTEAFF. CDR3 sequence (DNA): TGTGCCAGCAGCCAAGGACAGCTAAACACTGAAGCTTTCTTT.

This rearrangement joins TRBV2 to TRBJ1-5; a weak D match, TRBD1 (6 bases). V lost 5 bases and J 6 bases, leaving 26 bases between the germline ends. Germline V gene data show CDR1 as SNHLY and CDR2 as FYNNEI. This CDR3 spans 18 amino acids. DNA for the CDR3: TGTGCCAGCAGTAACCCCAAGGGGGGCCGAGGGGGTATTCAGCCCCAGCATTTT. It specifies CASSNPKGGRGGIQPQHF.

The CDR3 DNA follows: TGTGCCAGCAGCCCCCCAAGTTTGCGGCACACTGAAGCTTTCTTT. It encodes CASSPPSLRHTEAFF. The V and J genes are TRBV11-2 and TRBJ1-1; no clear D gene. The CDR3 covers 15 residues. Trimming shortened V by 5 bases and J by 3 bases, and 16 bases separated the two germline ends. Germline loops: CDR1 SGHAT, CDR2 FQNNGV.

The V gene is TRBV19, the J gene TRBJ2-5; 7 bases map to TRBD2. The ends lost 6 bases at V and 4 bases at J; junction bases unmatched: 5. Germline V lookup: CDR1 LNHDA, CDR2 SQIVND (reference sequence). This CDR3 region has 13 residues. CDR3 residues: CASRYAGVETQYF. The CDR3 nucleotides read TGTGCCAGTAGATATGCGGGAGTAGAGACCCAGTACTTC. Full variable domain (remainder filled in from reference TRBV19 and TRBJ2-5): DGGITQSPKYLFRKEGQNVTLSCEQNLNHDAMYWYRQDPGQGLRLIYYSQIVNDFQKGDIAEGYSVSREKKESFPLTVTSAQKNPTAFYLCASRYAGVETQYFGPGTRLLVL.

The chain couples TRBV6-5 to TRBJ1-1, with D uncertain. From germline, CDR1 is MNHEY and CDR2 SVGAGI. The CDR3 is 15 amino acids. V lost 0 bases and J lost 1, with 9 bases in between. CDR3 in DNA: TGTGCCAGCAGTTACTCGCCCCAGTCGAACACTGAAGCTTTCTTT. This codes for CASSYSPQSNTEAFF.

Note on this clone: Other DNA sequences within the sample encode an identical CDR3. The CDR3 is CASSSGLANTGELFF. The CDR3 DNA reads as TGTGCCAGCAGCTCAGGACTAGCGAACACCGGGGAGCTGTTTTTT. The genes are TRBV7-3 and TRBJ2-2, with 7 bases fitting TRBD2. The junction had 2 bases not matched to a gene; V was cut back by 4 bases and J by 0 bases. CDR3 length: 15 amino acids. In germline, CDR1 is SGHTA, CDR2 FQGTGA.

This chain connects TRBV19 to TRBJ2-7, with 8 nucleotides matching TRBD1. Per the germline V gene, CDR1 is LNHDA and CDR2 is SQIVND (reference sequence). This CDR3 is built from 14 residues. V shed 6 bases, J shed 2 bases, and the junction held 6 bases outside the gene matches. CDR3 bases: TGTGCCAGTAGAGGACAGGGAAGGACCTACGAGCAGTACTTC. It yields the protein CASRGQGRTYEQYF.

The V gene is TRBV4-2, the J gene TRBJ1-4, with D maybe TRBD1 (6 bases). Germline loops: CDR1 LGHNA, CDR2 YNFKEQ. V lost 3 bases to trimming and J lost 8 bases, with 19 bases between them. The CDR3 has 16 amino acids. CDR3: CASSQDPGTRVEKLFF. The CDR3, as DNA: TGTGCCAGCAGCCAGGATCCCGGGACACGAGTAGAAAAACTGTTTTTT.

V and J are TRBV28 and TRBJ2-4, with 8 bases lining up with TRBD2. Germline V lookup: CDR1 MDHEN, CDR2 SYDVKM. CDR3 length equals 13 residues. Trimming cost V 7 bases and J 6 bases; bases outside gene matches: 5. The CDR3 protein is CASNRLAGNIQYF. The DNA for the CDR3 is TGTGCCAGCAACCGGCTAGCGGGAAACATTCAGTACTTC.

The rearrangement uses TRBV18 and TRBJ2-1, with 11 bases aligning to TRBD2. The CDR3 totals 14 residues. The V gene's germline CDR1 is KGHSH and CDR2 LQKENI. Unmatched junction bases numbered 10, after V lost 3 bases and J lost 15 bases. The CDR3 bases are TGTGCCAGCTCACCGATACTAGCGGGGGACGCCCCGTTCTTC. Residues: CASSPILAGDAPFF.

This clone was counted once. V and J are TRBV10-2 and TRBJ1-1; D possibly corresponds to TRBD1 (5 bases). V shed 6 bases and J shed 7 bases, with 12 bases lying between them. CDR3 size: 12 residues. Germline assignment: CDR1 WSHSY and CDR2 SAAADI. The CDR3 is CASRGQENEAFF. CDR3 DNA: TGCGCCAGCAGGGGGCAGGAGAATGAAGCTTTCTTT.

This chain connects TRBV5-4 to TRBJ2-3; 12 positions agree with TRBD2. The CDR3 runs to 16 residues. Germline lookup yields CDR1 SGHNT and CDR2 YYREEE (reference sequence). V lost 4 bases, J lost 4 bases, and 7 bases stayed unmatched. The CDR3 DNA is TGTGCCAGCAGCCAGACTAGCGGGAGTGGCGCAGATACGCAGTATTTT. Protein product: CASSQTSGSGADTQYF.

In this sample, this clone turned up a few times. This chain connects TRBV19 to TRBJ2-5; TRBD1 might be the D (5 bases). V lost 3 bases and J lost 5, with 13 bases in between. The CDR3 is made up of 14 amino acids. Germline V gene data show CDR1 as LNHDA and CDR2 as SQIVND (reference sequence). CDR3 loop: CASSIGRGAETQYF. CDR3 nucleotides: TGTGCCAGTAGTATTGGTAGGGGTGCGGAGACCCAGTACTTC.

This clone showed up just a few times. DNA of the CDR3: TGTGCCAGCAGCTTAGAGAGCGGGAGGAGACGAGAGACCCAGTACTTC. Protein product: CASSLESGRRRETQYF. The chain carries TRBV11-3 and TRBJ2-5, with 9 bases aligning to TRBD2. The CDR3 loop spans 16 amino acids. The germline V gene has CDR1 SGHNT and CDR2 YENEEA. The junction had 6 bases not matched to a gene; V was cut back by 0 bases and J by 4 bases.

The CDR3 region is CASSLRRLSSYEQYF. The CDR3 DNA reads TGTGCCAGCAGCTTACGCCGACTTAGCTCCTACGAGCAGTACTTC. The rearrangement uses TRBV11-3 and TRBJ2-7; D not resolved. V gave up 2 bases and J gave up 0 bases, with 11 bases separating them. The CDR3 contains 15 residues. The germline CDR1 and CDR2 sequences are SGHNT and YENEEA.

V is TRBV19 and J is TRBJ2-7; TRBD2 aligns across 10 bases. There are 17 residues in the CDR3. Germline CDR1 reads LNHDA; CDR2 reads SQIVND (reference sequence). V shed 5 bases and J 3 bases; nucleotides not matched to a gene: 13. The CDR3 spells CASSGGQTSGTNYEQYF. The CDR3 DNA reads TGTGCCAGTAGTGGGGGTCAAACTAGCGGGACGAACTACGAGCAGTACTTC.

This CDR3 is CASSLPRSGEKYNEQFF. CDR3 DNA sequence: TGTGCCAGCAGCTTACCAAGGTCTGGGGAAAAATACAATGAGCAGTTCTTC. The gene calls are TRBV11-3 and TRBJ2-1; D gene ambiguous. The V end was cut by 2 bases, the J end by 4 bases, with 18 bases between. CDR1 is SGHNT and CDR2 is YENEEA in the germline V gene. The CDR3 totals 17 residues.

The chain combines TRBV7-2 with TRBJ1-2, with D possibly being TRBD1 (5 bases). The CDR3 is made up of 14 amino acids. Germline loops: CDR1 SGHTA, CDR2 FQGNSA. V lost 0 bases and J 6 bases, leaving 11 bases between the germline ends. The CDR3 coding sequence is TGTGCCAGCAGCTTAGCGACAGCCAGCAATGGCTACACCTTC. Protein: CASSLATASNGYTF. The whole variable domain, remainder taken from reference TRBV7-2 and TRBJ1-2, is GAGVSQSPSNKVTEKGKDVELRCDPISGHTALYWYRQSLGQGLEFLIYFQGNSAPDKSGLPSDRFSAERTGGSVSTLTIQRTQQEDSAVYLCASSLATASNGYTFGSGTRLTVV.

The chain couples TRBV6-1 to TRBJ1-2; D is uncertain. Trimming left V 4 bases short and J 5 bases short, with 11 bases between. Germline V gene lookup returns CDR1 MNHNS and CDR2 SASEGT. The CDR3 is 13 residues long. CDR3 loop: CASSGWTDYGYTF. DNA for the CDR3: TGTGCCAGCAGTGGGTGGACTGATTATGGCTACACCTTC.

The chain links TRBV9 to TRBJ2-2; weak D call: TRBD2 (7 bases). There are 18 residues in the CDR3. V was clipped by 4 bases and J by 7 bases, with 26 bases between them. Per the germline V gene, CDR1 is SGDLS and CDR2 is YYNGEE. CDR3 region: CASSPGTVRGRAGGELFF. CDR3 bases: TGTGCCAGCAGCCCGGGGACGGTGCGGGGGCGGGCTGGCGGGGAGCTGTTTTTT.

This clone has a handful of counts. The chain combines TRBV10-1 with TRBJ2-2, with 7 bases matching TRBD1. Germline CDR1 is WNHNN and CDR2 is SYGVQD (reference sequence). The CDR3 has 15 amino acids. The trim removed 4 bases at V and 4 bases at J, leaving 6 bases unmatched. Written as DNA, the CDR3 is TGCGCCAGCAGTGCAAGGGGGCCCGGCACCGGGGAGCTGTTTTTT. Its protein product is CASSARGPGTGELFF.